The present TCR beta chain was sequenced within a study of T cell repertoires in cytomegalovirus infection. Study overall: An indication of both CMV infection and matching HLA type came from public TCR beta signatures.

With respect to this clonotype: Its antigen remains unknown. A much larger clone differs by one base, so this may be a read error.

The CDR3 contains 15 residues. Germline CDR1 reads MDHEN; CDR2 reads SYDVKM. V gave up 6 bases and J gave up 5 bases, with 17 bases separating them. TCRdb called the reads again in MiXCR, with one record for every CDR3 protein. The table lists about 460,000 distinct CDR3 sequences, approximately 10% of them singletons, with more than 8.5% in the top ten. The study, taken as a whole, reports: The ex vivo response was dominated by HLA-C-restricted CMV-specific TCR beta clonotypes.

This TCR derives from a human donor in good health (CMV status not recorded). Some clones in this sample may be carry-over from other donors' samples. The rearrangement links TRBV28 to TRBJ2-4; D is undetermined. The sample consisted of PBMCs. The CDR3 sequence is CASSPVTDIQNIQYF. DNA of the CDR3: TGTGCCAGCAGCCCGGTTACAGATATCCAAAACATTCAGTACTTC.